Below are 7 T cell receptor beta chains sequenced from a single sample in a study of Graves' ophthalmopathy and Graves' hyperthyroidism. For repertoire sequencing, the TCR beta CDR3 regions were amplified from RNA transcripts. First-round RT-PCR used HTBI primers; second-round multiplex PCR followed. TCRdb analysed the multiplex PCR reads with MiXCR anew, one entry per CDR3 protein. Seen here are hundreds of thousands of distinct CDR3 sequences, approximately 21% observed once, and the top ten hold roughly 7.4%. Sequencing was carried out using peripheral blood. These receptors were collected from a woman aged 18-29 years with stable Graves' hyperthyroidism. Some clones in this sample may be carry-over from other donors' samples.

The V gene is TRBV2, the J gene TRBJ2-7; a weak D match, TRBD1 (6 bases). V shed 6 bases and J shed 2 bases, with 20 bases lying between them. CDR1 is SNHLY, CDR2 FYNNEI, per germline. The CDR3 covers 16 residues. The CDR3 DNA follows: TGTGCCAGCAGCACAGGGTGGAGTAGTCTTACCTACGAGCAGTACTTC. Residues: CASSTGWSSLTYEQYF.

Many counts were recorded for this clonotype. This chain connects TRBV7-9 to TRBJ2-5; 8 nucleotides align to TRBD2. The J segment lost 0 bases and the V segment lost 3 bases, leaving 3 bases of the junction unmatched. The germline V gene encodes CDR1 SEHNR and CDR2 FQNEAQ (reference sequence). CDR3 size: 15 residues. The CDR3 loop is CASSFGGDYQETQYF. CDR3 sequence (DNA): TGTGCCAGCAGCTTCGGGGGGGACTACCAAGAGACCCAGTACTTC.

This clonotype was counted at least ten times. The chain's CDR3 is CASSSQAAAGYTF. The CDR3 nucleotides are TGTGCCAGCAGTTCACAAGCTGCTGCTGGCTACACCTTC. V usage is TRBV28 and J usage is TRBJ1-2; no definite D call. The germline gives CDR1 MDHEN, CDR2 SYDVKM. The CDR3 has 13 amino acids. V was pared by 4 bases and J by 7 bases, with 13 bases between.

This clonotype was seen at least ten times. V and J are TRBV28 and TRBJ1-2; 11 bases are a match to TRBD1. CDR3 length equals 15 residues. J was trimmed by 5 bases and V by 5 bases; bases with no gene match: 7. Germline CDR1 and CDR2: MDHEN and SYDVKM. CDR3 sequence (DNA): TGTGCCAGCAGTCAAACCGGGACAGGGGGGTATGGCTACACCTTC. This sequence encodes CASSQTGTGGYGYTF.

This chain joins TRBV9 and TRBJ1-6; 7 bases align to TRBD1. Germline values: CDR1 SGDLS, CDR2 YYNGEE. The CDR3 extends over 15 amino acids. V lost 3 bases to trimming and J lost 7 bases; unmatched junction nucleotides: 7. The CDR3 here is CASSGHTGVNSPLHF. Here the CDR3 DNA reads TGTGCCAGCAGCGGGCATACAGGGGTGAATTCACCCCTCCACTTT.

This clonotype was detected ten times or more. The chain joins TRBV20-1 to TRBJ2-7; D may match TRBD1 or TRBD2 (6 bases each). CDR1 is DFQATT, CDR2 SNEGSKA, per germline (reference sequence). V lost 1 base and J lost 2, with 15 bases in between. The CDR3 consists of 15 residues. CDR3 coding DNA: TGCAGTGCTAGAGGCGCGGGGCAGGGGACCTACGAGCAGTACTTC. It codes for CSARGAGQGTYEQYF.

This clonotype was detected many times. For the CDR3, the DNA is TGCAGTGCCTCGGTAGGAGTAAGCAATCAGCCCCAGCATTTT. Translation: CSASVGVSNQPQHF. V gene TRBV20-1 combines with J gene TRBJ1-5; unclear D gene. Trimming removed 6 bases from V and 1 base from J, with 13 bases in between. This CDR3 is 14 amino acids long. CDR1 is DFQATT, CDR2 SNEGSKA, per germline (reference sequence).